Described below is a single T cell receptor beta chain sequence and its context. Its target antigen remains unknown. Per-nucleotide qualities are absent, and no much larger clonotype sits a single base away. This entry belongs to a study of blood T cell repertoires in COVID-19 (TCRdb year 2020). Study-level background: Collaborator samples came from the United States, Italy and Spain and covered acute and convalescent phases of COVID-19. The repertoires were released in a freely available public database meant as a resource for research on the immune response to SARS-CoV-2. A de-identified subject ID, COVID-19 status, age in years and sex were almost always included in the sample metadata. Samples were obtained from the ongoing ImmuneRACE study (first 160 participants) and from 1,254 subjects provided by 6 global collaborators. Where available, HLA class I and class II types were obtained from metadata supplied by the sample provider rather than from assay-based typing. The material from the prospective study consisted of cDNA or gDNA derived from T cells, B-cell-depleted T cells, or PBMCs. Subjects who had been exposed to COVID-19, were actively infected with it, or had recovered from it provided the deeply sampled blood TCRbeta repertoires that made up the dataset.

A second Seattle source provided samples from volunteer blood donors who had recovered from COVID-19. Each collaborating institution followed its own protocols to collect whole blood in K2EDTA tubes. For TCRbeta analysis, collaborators shipped samples in one of three forms: frozen whole blood, isolated PBMCs, or DNA extracted from either of those sample types. On the study overall, not on this receptor specifically: The quantity of clinical and demographic metadata differed by source and by participant and was supplied without curation.

V is cut by 5 bases and J by 5 bases, and the space between the germline ends is 9 bases. From cysteine to phenylalanine, the CDR3 is 12 amino acids long. The CDR3 DNA has 36 bases and is translated from base 1. The germline V gene encodes CDR1 LNHDA and CDR2 SQIVND (reference sequence). The immunoSEQ Assay, a bias-controlled multiplex PCR, was used to amplify TCRbeta CDR3 regions from genomic DNA. In the paper's pipeline: Nucleated cell counts per sample were estimated from amplification of reference gene primers within the assay. Sequence reads were collapsed and filtered to measure the absolute abundance of every unique TCRbeta CDR3 rearrangement. For each sample, productive Simpson clonality was calculated as the square root of Simpson's diversity index across productive rearrangements. What TCRdb holds here is the immuneACCESS table cut down to in-frame rearrangements. Part of the clones is not present; checked against another copy, under half of the missing clones reflect an unresolved V gene, and the others are unexplained. V, J and clone size reflect that table, while D and trimming were determined from the DNA. The sample table holds about 130,000 clones, of which almost 80% were seen once. The top ten clonotypes cover approximately 9.9% of the sample.

Sequenced: peripheral blood. This receptor chain uses TRBV19 and TRBJ1-1, with TRBD1 as a weak D call on 6 bases. The clonotype originates from a man between 60 and 75 years old who had recovered from COVID-19. The CDR3 corresponds to CASSVQGTEAFF. The nucleotide sequence reads TGTGCCAGTAGTGTACAGGGAACTGAAGCTTTCTTT.